The next 7 T cell receptor beta chains were all read from a single sample in a study of vaccination effects on CD4 cells after COVID-19. The table came from immunoSEQ multiplex PCR; TCRdb's copy has only in-frame clones and leaves some out. This sample carries tens of thousands of clones, about three quarters of them seen once, and the ten largest clones take under 8.5%. Subsequent to a culture period of more than 9 days, CD4+ T cells were isolated. Sometime from March through December 2020, the person acquired a SARS-CoV-2 infection that PCR confirmed. Each person got two doses of an mRNA SARS-CoV-2 vaccine, BNT162b2 or mRNA-1273. Their antigen targets remain unknown. This material consisted of CD4+ T cells from PBMCs cultured without peptide, taken after COVID-19 vaccination. These receptors all come from a human donor who had a prior SARS-CoV-2 infection.

The chain carries TRBV18 and TRBJ1-2; a possible D gene is TRBD1 (5 bases). Germline V gene data show CDR1 as KGHSH and CDR2 as LQKENI. V was clipped by 5 bases and J by 2 bases, with 15 bases between them. The CDR3 length is 15 residues. The DNA of the CDR3 is TGTGCCAGCTCAGGGGACGCCTCGGCGAACTATGGCTACACCTTC. Its protein product is CASSGDASANYGYTF.

This rearrangement joins TRBV6-5 to TRBJ1-2, with 12 bases matching TRBD1. Germline lookup yields CDR1 MNHEY and CDR2 SVGAGI. With V trimmed by 4 bases and J by 6 bases, 6 bases remained unmatched. The CDR3 has 15 residues. CDR3: CASSWQGQGADGYTF. In DNA, the CDR3 is TGTGCCAGCAGTTGGCAGGGACAGGGGGCGGATGGCTACACCTTC.

This sequence joins TRBV19 and TRBJ2-2, with D perhaps given as TRBD1 or TRBD2 (5 bases each). Per the germline V gene, CDR1 is LNHDA and CDR2 is SQIVND (reference sequence). Trimming removed 6 bases from V and 4 bases from J, with 18 bases in between. This CDR3 is built from 16 residues. The CDR3 loop is CASRGTVWGRTGELFF. The CDR3 DNA reads as TGTGCCAGTAGAGGGACCGTGTGGGGTCGCACCGGGGAGCTGTTTTTT.

The chain employs TRBV24-1 and TRBJ2-7; 7 bases match TRBD1. CDR3 length equals 15 residues. Germline V CDR1 and CDR2: KGHDR, SFDVKD. V lost 10 bases, J lost 0 bases, and 11 bases stayed unmatched. CDR3 nucleotide sequence: TGTGCCACTCAAGCCGGGACAGAGGCCTCCTACGAGCAGTACTTC. Protein: CATQAGTEASYEQYF.

The chain couples TRBV11-2 to TRBJ1-1, with D hard to call. The V gene lost 5 bases and the J gene lost 4 bases, with 14 bases spanning the gap. In germline, CDR1 is SGHAT, CDR2 FQNNGV. CDR3 size: 14 residues. The CDR3 loop reads CASSRATMGTEAFF. The CDR3 coding sequence is TGTGCCAGCAGCCGAGCTACGATGGGCACTGAAGCTTTCTTT. The complete variable domain, with remaining parts taken from reference TRBV11-2 and TRBJ1-1, reads EAGVAQSPRYKIIEKRQSVAFWCNPISGHATLYWYQQILGQGPKLLIQFQNNGVVDDSQLPKDRFSAERLKGVDSTLKIQPAKLEDSAVYLCASSRATMGTEAFFGQGTRLTVV.

This clone was detected a few times. V is TRBV30 and J is TRBJ2-3, with no clear D. Germline-derived CDR1 and CDR2 are GTSNPN and SVGIG (reference sequence). Trimming took off 8 bases at V and 2 bases at J, with 8 bases between the two ends. The length of the CDR3 is 11 residues. Here the CDR3 reads CAGYYTDTQYF. CDR3 DNA: TGTGCCGGGTATTACACAGATACGCAGTATTTT. The whole variable domain, remainder taken from reference TRBV30 and TRBJ2-3, is SQTIHQWPATLVQPVGSPLSLECTVEGTSNPNLYWYRQAAGRGLQLLFYSVGIGQISSEVPQNLSASRPQDRQFILSSKKLLLSDSGFYLCAGYYTDTQYFGPGTRLTVL.

This clone has a single count. V usage is TRBV6-6 and J usage is TRBJ2-7; 7 positions match TRBD1. Germline lookup yields CDR1 MNHNY and CDR2 SVGAGI (reference sequence). V dropped 6 bases and J dropped 2; count of bases not matched to a gene: 4. The CDR3 sequence is 13 residues long. CDR3 in amino acids: CASRPGQTYEQYF. In DNA, the CDR3 is TGTGCCAGCAGGCCGGGACAGACCTACGAGCAGTACTTC.